This T cell receptor (beta chain) was sequenced in a study of blood T cell repertoires in COVID-19. Study-wide background: Material from acute and convalescent COVID-19 was sourced from the United States, Italy and Spain. The analysed material was cDNA or gDNA that came from T cells, B-cell-depleted T cells, or PBMCs.

Individuals aged about 18 to 90 years were recruited from 24 US areas. Cohort placement rested on clinical history that participants reported themselves. The data were produced by immunoSEQ multiplex PCR, yet TCRdb's version contains in-frame clones alone and is incomplete. The profile covers approximately 200,000 clones, with around nine tenths appearing a single time and more than 10% taken by the ten largest. J gave up 10 bases and V 4 bases, and 16 bases lay outside the gene matches. From germline, CDR1 is SGHAT and CDR2 FQNNGV. CDR3 length equals 17 residues. What was sequenced was PBMCs or T cells enriched from blood (not recorded which). The rearrangement links TRBV11-2 to TRBJ2-1; TRBD2 matches at 10 bases. This receptor was obtained from a man aged 25-45 years who had recovered from COVID-19. The CDR3 spells CASSSFSRLAGDEEQFF. The CDR3 nucleotides read TGTGCCAGCAGCTCATTTTCGCGTCTAGCGGGAGATGAAGAGCAGTTCTTC.